Listed here are 19 T cell receptor beta chains from one sample, sequenced in a study of identifying expanded T cells in peripheral blood. Repertoires were generated with immunoSEQ multiplex PCR, while TCRdb's copy carries only in-frame clones and drops some. Among over 70,000 clones listed, more than 70% were seen once. The sample was blood. The receptors originated from a person between 18 and 69 years old in good health.

CDR3 coding DNA: TGTGCCATCAGTACCGACATCCTGAACACTGAAGCTTTCTTT. Protein product: CAISTDILNTEAFF. The genes are TRBV10-3 and TRBJ1-1; D not certain. The ends were cut back, 5 bases at V and 0 bases at J, with 10 bases in the middle. The CDR3 runs to 14 residues. Germline V gene lookup returns CDR1 ENHRY and CDR2 SYGVKD.

The chain combines TRBV27 with TRBJ2-3; D remains ambiguous. There are 14 residues in the CDR3. The V end was cut by 5 bases, the J end by 2 bases, with 11 bases between. Germline CDR1 and CDR2: MNHEY and SMNVEV (reference sequence). In nucleotides, the CDR3 is TGTGCCAGCAGTGGCAGACAATTCACAGATACGCAGTATTTT. Encoded protein: CASSGRQFTDTQYF.

The chain combines TRBV9 with TRBJ2-5; D uncertain. V dropped 0 bases and J dropped 1 base, with 4 bases sitting between them. This CDR3 has 13 amino acids. The germline gives CDR1 SGDLS, CDR2 YYNGEE. Here the CDR3 reads CASSVGVQETQYF. The CDR3, as DNA: TGTGCCAGCAGCGTAGGGGTCCAAGAGACCCAGTACTTC.

The J gene is TRBJ1-2, the V gene TRBV28; D is unresolved. V was shortened by 5 bases and J by 9 bases, with 13 bases between the two germline ends. There are 12 residues in the CDR3. CDR1 and CDR2 (germline): MDHEN, SYDVKM. The CDR3 region is CASSELEESYTF. In nucleotides, the CDR3 is TGTGCCAGCAGTGAATTGGAGGAAAGCTACACCTTC.

The V and J genes are TRBV2 and TRBJ1-4; no firm D call. Per the germline V gene, CDR1 is SNHLY and CDR2 is FYNNEI. The length of the CDR3 is 13 residues. The V gene lost 3 bases and the J gene lost 4 bases, with 6 bases spanning the gap. The CDR3 protein is CASSDLVNEKLFF. For the CDR3, the DNA is TGTGCCAGCAGTGATTTGGTTAATGAAAAACTGTTTTTT.

This chain connects TRBV6-1 to TRBJ2-3; 9 bases map to TRBD2. The CDR3 covers 15 residues. Trimming removed 7 bases from V and 2 bases from J; junction bases left unmatched: 7. Germline V gene sequence: CDR1 MNHNS, CDR2 SASEGT. This CDR3 is CASISIAGATDTQYF. Written as DNA, the CDR3 is TGTGCCAGCATAAGTATAGCGGGGGCCACAGATACGCAGTATTTT.

The chain is built from TRBV7-9 and TRBJ2-5; 8 nucleotides agree with TRBD1. The V gene end was trimmed by 6 bases and the J gene end by 1 base; junction bases not matched to a gene: 7. Germline CDR1 and CDR2: SEHNR and FQNEAQ (reference sequence). The CDR3 runs 15 residues. The CDR3 nucleotides are TGTGCCAGCAGTAAACAGGGGGTCCCCCAAGAGACCCAGTACTTC. The encoded protein is CASSKQGVPQETQYF.

The rearrangement uses TRBV5-1 and TRBJ2-7, with TRBD1 identical over 7 bases. The germline CDR1 and CDR2 sequences are SGHRS and YFSETQ. The CDR3 consists of 14 residues. V trimming: 0 bases; J trimming: 5 bases; junction bases outside the gene matches: 5. The CDR3 DNA reads as TGCGCCAGCAGCTTGGGGGACAGCTATGACGAGCAGTACTTC. As protein: CASSLGDSYDEQYF.

The chain recombines TRBV4-2 with TRBJ1-2; D is ambiguous. Per germline, CDR1 LGHNA and CDR2 YNFKEQ. V shed 1 base and J shed 2 bases, with 17 bases lying between them. There are 17 residues in the CDR3. The DNA of the CDR3 is TGTGCCAGCAGCCAAGTCAATTTGGCTCGCGCGAACTATGGCTACACCTTC. Amino acids: CASSQVNLARANYGYTF.

This rearrangement joins TRBV27 to TRBJ1-3; D not resolved. The CDR3 contains 14 residues. Germline V gene lookup returns CDR1 MNHEY and CDR2 SMNVEV (reference sequence). Trimming stripped 0 bases from V and 3 bases from J, with 6 bases between. CDR3 nucleotides: TGTGCCAGCAGTTTATCAGGAATTGGAAACACCATATATTTT. It encodes CASSLSGIGNTIYF.

J is TRBJ1-3 and V is TRBV29-1; D remains unclear. Germline V gene data show CDR1 as SQVTM and CDR2 as ANQGSEA. The V gene lost 6 bases and the J gene lost 0 bases, with 6 bases spanning the gap. The CDR3 is 12 amino acids. The CDR3 DNA is TGCAGCGTAGAGAGCTCTGGAAACACCATATATTTT. Amino acid sequence: CSVESSGNTIYF.

The J gene is TRBJ1-1, the V gene TRBV4-2; D is uncertain. Germline V gene data show CDR1 as LGHNA and CDR2 as YNFKEQ. The CDR3 contains 14 residues. V lost 0 bases to trimming and J lost 1 base, with 6 bases between them. The CDR3 loop is CASSQDPGNTEAFF. DNA for the CDR3: TGTGCCAGCAGCCAAGATCCGGGGAACACTGAAGCTTTCTTT.

The chain links TRBV9 to TRBJ2-1; perhaps TRBD2 as D (6 bases). V lost 4 bases to trimming and J lost 9 bases, with 11 bases between them. Germline CDR1 SGDLS, CDR2 YYNGEE. This CDR3 has 12 residues. The CDR3 DNA reads TGTGCCAGCAGCTCGGAGGGACTTGAGCAGTTCTTC. Translation gives CASSSEGLEQFF.

The V call is TRBV2, the J call TRBJ1-6, with TRBD1 matching 7 bases. V was clipped by 8 bases and J by 0 bases; unmatched bases: 10. Germline assignment: CDR1 SNHLY and CDR2 FYNNEI. The CDR3 length is 17 residues. The CDR3 loop is CASHLQGVFSYNSPLHF. CDR3 bases: TGTGCCAGCCACCTCCAGGGGGTTTTCTCCTATAATTCACCCCTCCACTTT. The whole variable domain, remainder taken from reference TRBV2 and TRBJ1-6, is EPEVTQTPSHQVTQMGQEVILRCVPISNHLYFYWYRQILGQKVEFLVSFYNNEISEKSEIFDDQFSVERPDGSNFTLKIRSTKLEDSAMYFCASHLQGVFSYNSPLHFGNGTRLTVT.

The chain couples TRBV7-8 to TRBJ1-2; 9 bases agree with TRBD1. From germline, CDR1 is SGHVS and CDR2 FQNEAQ. This CDR3 region has 15 residues. With V trimmed by 1 base and J by 4 bases, 4 bases remained unmatched. The CDR3 protein is CASSLEQGASYGYTF. The DNA of the CDR3 is TGTGCCAGCAGCTTAGAACAGGGGGCTAGCTATGGCTACACCTTC.

The chain employs TRBV5-1 and TRBJ1-1; D might be TRBD1 (6 bases). Germline V gene lookup returns CDR1 SGHRS and CDR2 YFSETQ. CDR3 length: 15 amino acids. V shed 1 base and J shed 2 bases, with 12 bases lying between them. CDR3 protein: CASSLTGFSNTEAFF. The CDR3 DNA sequence: TGCGCCAGCAGCTTGACAGGGTTCTCAAACACTGAAGCTTTCTTT.

The CDR3 spells CASSVPGNYGYTF. In DNA form, the CDR3 reads TGTGCCAGCAGCGTTCCGGGGAACTATGGCTACACCTTC. This chain links TRBV9 with TRBJ1-2; D gene unclear. The CDR3 runs to 13 residues. Germline V lookup: CDR1 SGDLS, CDR2 YYNGEE. Trimming cost V 2 bases and J 2 bases, with 7 bases left between them.

This sequence joins TRBV5-1 and TRBJ2-7; 12 bases are shared with TRBD1. V was clipped by 0 bases and J by 2 bases; unmatched bases: 6. This CDR3 has 17 amino acids. Germline-derived CDR1 and CDR2 are SGHRS and YFSETQ. CDR3 nucleotide sequence: TGCGCCAGCAGCTTGGCTCCGGGACAGGGGGCCCCCTACGAGCAGTACTTC. Translated: CASSLAPGQGAPYEQYF. The variable domain in full, completed from reference TRBV5-1 and TRBJ2-7, reads KAGVTQTPRYLIKTRGQQVTLSCSPISGHRSVSWYQQTPGQGLQFLFEYFSETQRNKGNFPGRFSGRQFSNSRSEMNVSTLELGDSALYLCASSLAPGQGAPYEQYFGPGTRLTVT.

The rearrangement links TRBV4-2 to TRBJ2-7, with D perhaps TRBD1 (6 bases). Trimming took off 0 bases at V and 8 bases at J, with 23 bases between the two ends. The germline V gene encodes CDR1 LGHNA and CDR2 YNFKEQ. The CDR3 loop spans 17 amino acids. The CDR3 coding sequence is TGTGCCAGCAGCCAAGAATCTTTAGGGGCAGGGCAGGGGAAGCAGTACTTC. Translated: CASSQESLGAGQGKQYF.